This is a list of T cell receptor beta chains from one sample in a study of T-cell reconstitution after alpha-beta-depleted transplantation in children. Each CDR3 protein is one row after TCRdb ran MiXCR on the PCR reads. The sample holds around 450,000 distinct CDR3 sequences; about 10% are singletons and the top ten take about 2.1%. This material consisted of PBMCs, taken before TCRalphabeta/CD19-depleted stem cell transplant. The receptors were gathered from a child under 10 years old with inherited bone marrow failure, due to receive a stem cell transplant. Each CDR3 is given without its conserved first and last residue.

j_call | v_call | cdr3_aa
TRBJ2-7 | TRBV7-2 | ASSLVGHPFEEQY
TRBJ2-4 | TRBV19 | ASSIAAGGDIQY
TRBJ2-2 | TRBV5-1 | ASSPRFGQGQTGELF
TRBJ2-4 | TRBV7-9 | ASGPQGGGNIQY
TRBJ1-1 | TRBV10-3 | AISREYMNTEAF
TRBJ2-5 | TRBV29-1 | SVVVQGIRETQY
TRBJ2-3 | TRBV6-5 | ASSYLPSTDTQY
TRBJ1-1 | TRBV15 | ATSPRPRPTEAF
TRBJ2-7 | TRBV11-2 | ASSSLRTSGRRNEQY
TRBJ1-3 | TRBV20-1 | SAVGPPRAGNTIY
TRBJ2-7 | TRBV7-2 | ASSSLAGGPAEQY
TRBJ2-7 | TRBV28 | ASSGGQGRYEQY
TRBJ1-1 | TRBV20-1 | SASHKLNTEAF
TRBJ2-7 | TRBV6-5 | ASSHSGTEPYEQY
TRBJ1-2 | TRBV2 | ASRSDSIYGYT
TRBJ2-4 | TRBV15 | ATSRDPTGVLVKAKNIQY
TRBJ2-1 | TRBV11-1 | ASSLSWLAGNGPYNEQF
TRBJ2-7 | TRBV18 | ASGPTGESYEQY
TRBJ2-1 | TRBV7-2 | ASTHRPLHNEQF
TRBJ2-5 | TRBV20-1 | SGNRLATETQY
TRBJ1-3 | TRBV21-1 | ASSRHRRTGNTIY
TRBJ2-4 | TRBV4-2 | ASSPRQGEANIQY
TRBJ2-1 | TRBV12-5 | ASAGGLHNEQF
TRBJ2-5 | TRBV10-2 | ASSESSGAAQETQY
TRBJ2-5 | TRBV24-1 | ATSDLLAGEETQY
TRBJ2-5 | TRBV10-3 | AISESAGQETQY
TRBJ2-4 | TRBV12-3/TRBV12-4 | ASSLGVSKNIQY
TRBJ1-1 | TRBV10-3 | AISGQINTESF
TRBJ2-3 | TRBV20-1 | SARTREGTDTQY
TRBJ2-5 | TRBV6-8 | ASSYRLDRNQETQY
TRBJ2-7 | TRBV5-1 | ASSREAGGNYEQY